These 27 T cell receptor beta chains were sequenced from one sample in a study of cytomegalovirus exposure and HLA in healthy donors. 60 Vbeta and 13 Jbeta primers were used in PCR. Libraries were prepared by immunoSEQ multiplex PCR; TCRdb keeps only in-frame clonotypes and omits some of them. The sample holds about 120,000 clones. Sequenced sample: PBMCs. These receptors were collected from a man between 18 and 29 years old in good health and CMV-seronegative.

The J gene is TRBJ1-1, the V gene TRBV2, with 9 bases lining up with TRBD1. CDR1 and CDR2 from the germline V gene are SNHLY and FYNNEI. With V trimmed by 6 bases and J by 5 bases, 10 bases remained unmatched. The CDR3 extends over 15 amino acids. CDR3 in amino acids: CASRKGQGTNTEAFF. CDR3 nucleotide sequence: TGTGCCAGCAGGAAGGGACAGGGAACGAATACTGAAGCTTTCTTT.

The CDR3 DNA is TGTGCCAGCAGTTACTCGGGACTAGCGTACCAAGAGACCCAGTACTTC. Its protein product is CASSYSGLAYQETQYF. The chain employs TRBV6-6 and TRBJ2-5, with 10 nucleotides matching TRBD2. Trimming at V came to 0 bases and at J to 0 bases, leaving 1 base not matched to a gene. Germline assignment: CDR1 MNHNY and CDR2 SVGAGI (reference sequence). The length of the CDR3 is 16 residues.

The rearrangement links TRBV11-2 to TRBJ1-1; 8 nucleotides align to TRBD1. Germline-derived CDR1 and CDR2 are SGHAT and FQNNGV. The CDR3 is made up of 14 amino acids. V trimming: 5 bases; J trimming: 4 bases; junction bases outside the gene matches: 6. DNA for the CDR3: TGTGCCAGCAGCGCTTTCACAGGGGGCACTGAAGCTTTCTTT. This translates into CASSAFTGGTEAFF. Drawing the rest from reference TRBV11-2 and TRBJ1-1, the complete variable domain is EAGVAQSPRYKIIEKRQSVAFWCNPISGHATLYWYQQILGQGPKLLIQFQNNGVVDDSQLPKDRFSAERLKGVDSTLKIQPAKLEDSAVYLCASSAFTGGTEAFFGQGTRLTVV.

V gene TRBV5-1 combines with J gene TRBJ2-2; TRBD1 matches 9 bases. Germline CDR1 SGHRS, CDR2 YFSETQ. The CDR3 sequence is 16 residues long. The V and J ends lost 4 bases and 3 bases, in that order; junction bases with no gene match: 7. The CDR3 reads CASSRRTGVDTGELFF. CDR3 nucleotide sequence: TGCGCCAGCAGCCGGAGGACAGGGGTCGACACCGGGGAGCTGTTTTTT.

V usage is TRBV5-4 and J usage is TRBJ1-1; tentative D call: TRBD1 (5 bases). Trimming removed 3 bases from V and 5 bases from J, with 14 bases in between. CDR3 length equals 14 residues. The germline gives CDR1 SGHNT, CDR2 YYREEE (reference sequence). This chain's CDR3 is CASSYQTVVTEAFF. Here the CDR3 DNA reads TGTGCCAGCAGCTATCAGACAGTCGTTACTGAAGCTTTCTTT.

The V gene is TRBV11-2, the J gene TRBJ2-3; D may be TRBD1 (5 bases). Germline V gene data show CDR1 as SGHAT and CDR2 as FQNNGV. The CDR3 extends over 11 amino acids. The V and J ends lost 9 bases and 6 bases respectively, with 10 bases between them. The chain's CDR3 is CASSGLDTQYF. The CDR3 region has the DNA TGTGCCAGTTCAGGGTTGGATACGCAGTATTTT.

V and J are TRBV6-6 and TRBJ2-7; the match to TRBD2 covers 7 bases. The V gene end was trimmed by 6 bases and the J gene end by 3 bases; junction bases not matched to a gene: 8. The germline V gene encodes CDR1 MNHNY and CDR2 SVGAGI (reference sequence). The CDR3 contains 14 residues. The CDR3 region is CASRSLRGDYEQYF. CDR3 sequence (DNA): TGTGCCAGCAGAAGTCTTCGGGGGGACTACGAGCAGTACTTC.

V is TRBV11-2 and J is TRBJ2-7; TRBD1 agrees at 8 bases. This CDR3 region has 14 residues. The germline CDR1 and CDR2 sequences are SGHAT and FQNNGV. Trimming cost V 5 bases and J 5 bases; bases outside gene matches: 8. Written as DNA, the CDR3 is TGTGCCAGCAGCACGGACAGGGTGGGCCACGAGCAGTACTTC. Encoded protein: CASSTDRVGHEQYF.

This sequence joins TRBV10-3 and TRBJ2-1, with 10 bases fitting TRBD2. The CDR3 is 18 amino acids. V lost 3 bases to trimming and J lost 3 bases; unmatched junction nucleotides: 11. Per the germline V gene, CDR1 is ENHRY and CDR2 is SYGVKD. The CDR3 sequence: CAISDPTRTSGDYNEQFF. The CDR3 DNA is TGTGCCATCAGTGACCCCACTCGGACTAGCGGAGACTACAATGAGCAGTTCTTC.

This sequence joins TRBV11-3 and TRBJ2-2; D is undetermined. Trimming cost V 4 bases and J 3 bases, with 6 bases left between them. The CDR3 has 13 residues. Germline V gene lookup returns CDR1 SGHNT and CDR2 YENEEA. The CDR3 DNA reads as TGTGCCAGCAGCTCTCTTGACACCGGGGAGCTGTTTTTT. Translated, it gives CASSSLDTGELFF.

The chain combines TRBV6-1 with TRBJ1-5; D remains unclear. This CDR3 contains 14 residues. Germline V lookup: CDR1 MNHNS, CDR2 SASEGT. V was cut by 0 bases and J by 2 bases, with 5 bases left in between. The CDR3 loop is CASSEARGNQPQHF. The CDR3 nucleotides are TGTGCCAGCAGTGAAGCACGGGGCAATCAGCCCCAGCATTTT.

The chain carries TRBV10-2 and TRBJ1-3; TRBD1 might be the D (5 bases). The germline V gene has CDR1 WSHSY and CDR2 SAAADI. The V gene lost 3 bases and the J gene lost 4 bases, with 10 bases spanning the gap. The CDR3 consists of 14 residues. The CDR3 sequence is CASSDSGSGNTIYF. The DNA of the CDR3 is TGCGCCAGCAGTGATTCAGGGTCAGGAAACACCATATATTTT.

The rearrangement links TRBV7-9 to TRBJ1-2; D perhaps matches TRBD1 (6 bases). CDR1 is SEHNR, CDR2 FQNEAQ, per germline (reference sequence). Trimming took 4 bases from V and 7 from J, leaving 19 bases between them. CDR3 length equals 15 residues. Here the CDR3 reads CASSSLDPGQSGYTF. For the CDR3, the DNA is TGTGCCAGCAGCTCACTCGACCCGGGACAAAGTGGCTACACCTTC. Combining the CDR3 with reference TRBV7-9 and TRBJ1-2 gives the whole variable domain DTGVSQNPRHKITKRGQNVTFRCDPISEHNRLYWYRQTLGQGPEFLTYFQNEAQLEKSRLLSDRFSAERPKGSFSTLEIQRTEQGDSAMYLCASSSLDPGQSGYTFGSGTRLTVV.

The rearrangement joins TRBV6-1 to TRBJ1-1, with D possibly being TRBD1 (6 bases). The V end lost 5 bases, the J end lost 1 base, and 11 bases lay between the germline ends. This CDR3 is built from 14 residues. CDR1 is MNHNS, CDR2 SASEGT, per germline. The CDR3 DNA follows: TGTGCCAGCAGTTTACAGGGAGCGAACACTGAAGCTTTCTTT. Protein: CASSLQGANTEAFF.

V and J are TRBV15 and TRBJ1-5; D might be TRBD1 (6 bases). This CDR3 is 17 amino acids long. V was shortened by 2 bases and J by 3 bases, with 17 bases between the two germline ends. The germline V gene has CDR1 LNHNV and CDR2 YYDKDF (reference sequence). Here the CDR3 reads CATSRRGQNKLNQPQHF. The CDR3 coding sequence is TGTGCCACCAGCAGACGCGGACAGAACAAACTCAATCAGCCCCAGCATTTT.

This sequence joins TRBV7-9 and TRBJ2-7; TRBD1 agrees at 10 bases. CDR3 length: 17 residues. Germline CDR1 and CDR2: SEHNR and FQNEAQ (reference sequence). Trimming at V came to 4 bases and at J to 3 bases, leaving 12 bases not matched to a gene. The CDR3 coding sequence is TGTGCCAGCAGCTCCTCCGGGACAGGGGTTTTAAGCTACGAGCAGTACTTC. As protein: CASSSSGTGVLSYEQYF.

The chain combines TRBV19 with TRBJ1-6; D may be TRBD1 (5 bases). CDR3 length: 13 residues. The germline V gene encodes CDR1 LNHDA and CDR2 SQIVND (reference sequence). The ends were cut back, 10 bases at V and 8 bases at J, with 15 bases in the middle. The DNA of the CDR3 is TGTGCCACGCGGGACGGGTTATATTCACCCCTCCACTTT. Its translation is CATRDGLYSPLHF.

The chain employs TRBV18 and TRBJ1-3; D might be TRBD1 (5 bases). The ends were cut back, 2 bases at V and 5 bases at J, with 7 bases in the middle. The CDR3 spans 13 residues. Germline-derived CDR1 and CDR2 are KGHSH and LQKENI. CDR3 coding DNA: TGTGCCAGCTCACCAGCAGGGAGAAACACCATATATTTT. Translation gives CASSPAGRNTIYF.

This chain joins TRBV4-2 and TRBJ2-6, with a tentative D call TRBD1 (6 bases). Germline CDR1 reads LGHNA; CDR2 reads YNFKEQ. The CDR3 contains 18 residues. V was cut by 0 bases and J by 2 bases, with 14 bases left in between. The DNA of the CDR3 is TGTGCCAGCAGCCAAGATCTGTACAGGGAGCCTGGGGCCAACGTCCTGACTTTC. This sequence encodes CASSQDLYREPGANVLTF.

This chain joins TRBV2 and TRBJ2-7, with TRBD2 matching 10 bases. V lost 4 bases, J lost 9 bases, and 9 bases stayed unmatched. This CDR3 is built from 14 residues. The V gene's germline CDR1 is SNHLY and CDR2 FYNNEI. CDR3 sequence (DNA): TGTGCCAGCAGTGTAACTAGCGGGATTGGGGTGCAGTACTTC. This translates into CASSVTSGIGVQYF.

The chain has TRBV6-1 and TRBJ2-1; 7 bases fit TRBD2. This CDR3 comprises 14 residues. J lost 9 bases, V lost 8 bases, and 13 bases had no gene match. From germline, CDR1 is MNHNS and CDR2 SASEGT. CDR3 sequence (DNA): TGTGCCAGCTCTATAGCTAGCGGAAGCGGTGAGCAGTTCTTC. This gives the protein CASSIASGSGEQFF.

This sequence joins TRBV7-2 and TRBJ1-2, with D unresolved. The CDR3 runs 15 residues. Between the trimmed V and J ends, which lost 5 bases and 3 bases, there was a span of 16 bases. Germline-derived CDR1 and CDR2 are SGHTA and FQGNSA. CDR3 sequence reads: CASSGFAGSHYGYTF. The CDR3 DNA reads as TGTGCCAGCAGCGGCTTCGCGGGGTCCCACTATGGCTACACCTTC.

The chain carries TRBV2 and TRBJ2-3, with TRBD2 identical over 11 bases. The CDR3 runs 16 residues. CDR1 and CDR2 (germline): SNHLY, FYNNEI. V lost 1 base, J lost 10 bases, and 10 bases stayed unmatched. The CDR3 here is CASSEGSSGRRGAQYF. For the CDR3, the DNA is TGTGCCAGCAGTGAAGGGTCTAGCGGGAGGAGGGGCGCGCAGTATTTT.

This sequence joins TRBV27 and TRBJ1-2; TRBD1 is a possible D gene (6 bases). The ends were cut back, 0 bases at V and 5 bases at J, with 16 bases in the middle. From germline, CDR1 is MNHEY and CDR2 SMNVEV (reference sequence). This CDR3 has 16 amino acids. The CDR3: CASSLSTAGARYGYTF. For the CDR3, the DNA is TGTGCCAGCAGTTTATCGACGGCAGGGGCGCGGTATGGCTACACCTTC.

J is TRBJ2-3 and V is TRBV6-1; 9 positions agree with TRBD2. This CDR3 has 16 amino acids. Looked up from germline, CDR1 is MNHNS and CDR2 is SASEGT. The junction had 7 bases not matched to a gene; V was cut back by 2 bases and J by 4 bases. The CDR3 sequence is CASSELNSGSADTQYF. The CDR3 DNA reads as TGTGCCAGCAGTGAACTGAATAGCGGGAGCGCAGATACGCAGTATTTT.

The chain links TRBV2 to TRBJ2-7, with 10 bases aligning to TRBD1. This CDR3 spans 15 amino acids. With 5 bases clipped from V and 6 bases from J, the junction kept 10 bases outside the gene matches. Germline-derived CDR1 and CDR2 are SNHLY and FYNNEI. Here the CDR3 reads CASSRDRGSASEQYF. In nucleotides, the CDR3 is TGTGCCAGCAGTCGGGACAGGGGATCGGCTTCCGAGCAGTACTTC.

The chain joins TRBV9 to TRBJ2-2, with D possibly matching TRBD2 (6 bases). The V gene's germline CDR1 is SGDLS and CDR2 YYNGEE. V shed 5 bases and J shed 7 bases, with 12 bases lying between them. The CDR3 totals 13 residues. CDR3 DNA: TGTGCCAGCAGTCCCGGGGGAATCGGGGAGCTGTTTTTT. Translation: CASSPGGIGELFF.